The 2 T cell receptor beta chains listed next were all sequenced from one sample in a study of synovial regulatory T cells in juvenile arthritis. This table comes from immunoSEQ multiplex PCR, and its TCRdb copy is limited to in-frame clones, with some not included. Its clone listing holds 9,900 or so clones. The sample consisted of Treg cells from blood. Subset indicated: remaining (HLA-DR-negative) circulating blood Treg cells. These receptors were obtained from a donor between 2 and 29 years old with juvenile idiopathic arthritis.

The rearrangement links TRBV10-3 to TRBJ1-1. Germline V gene data show CDR1 as ENHRY and CDR2 as SYGVKD. The CDR3 loop spans 11 amino acids. The protein alone is recorded here. The CDR3 region is CAISEGAEAFF.

The genes are TRBV6-6 and TRBJ1-1. This CDR3 is built from 13 residues. No DNA is listed. CDR1 and CDR2 from the germline V gene are MNHNY and SVGAGI (reference sequence). CDR3 loop: CASSYSFLTEAFF.